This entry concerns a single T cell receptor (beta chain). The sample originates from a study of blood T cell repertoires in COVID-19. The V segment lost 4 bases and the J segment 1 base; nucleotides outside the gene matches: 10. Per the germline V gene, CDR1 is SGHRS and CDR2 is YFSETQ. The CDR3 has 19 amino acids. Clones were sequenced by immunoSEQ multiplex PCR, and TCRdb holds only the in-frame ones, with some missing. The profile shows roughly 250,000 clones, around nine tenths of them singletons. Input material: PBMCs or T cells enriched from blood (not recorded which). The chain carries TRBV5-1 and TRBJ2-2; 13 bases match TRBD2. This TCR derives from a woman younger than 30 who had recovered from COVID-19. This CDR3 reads CASSHRLAGGLRNTGELFF. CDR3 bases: TGCGCCAGCAGCCACAGACTAGCGGGGGGCCTGAGGAACACCGGGGAGCTGTTTTTT.